The 8 T cell receptor beta chains presented below share a single source sample, sequenced in a study of early stage breast cancer tumors. Assay used: immunoSEQ multiplex PCR; TCRdb lists only in-frame clones, some missing. Of some 6,000 clones in the sample, approximately 70% were seen once. The specimen was normal breast tissue next to the tumor. The receptors come from a person in their sixties or seventies with breast cancer.

For the CDR3, the DNA is TGTGCCAGCAGCTCCGTGACTAGGACAGATACGCAGTATTTT. Protein product: CASSSVTRTDTQYF. J is TRBJ2-3 and V is TRBV7-2; D possibly corresponds to TRBD2 (6 bases). CDR3 length equals 14 residues. Trimming took 4 bases from V and 3 from J, leaving 11 bases between them. The V gene's germline CDR1 is SGHTA and CDR2 FQGNSA.

The chain has TRBV9 and TRBJ2-5, with 9 bases fitting TRBD2. Losses at the gene ends were 0 bases for V and 4 bases for J; bases not matched to a gene: 4. The CDR3 runs 15 residues. Germline V CDR1 and CDR2: SGDLS, YYNGEE. The CDR3 loop reads CASSVGGGAGETQYF. CDR3 nucleotide sequence: TGTGCCAGCAGCGTAGGCGGGGGGGCGGGAGAGACCCAGTACTTC.

This rearrangement joins TRBV7-2 to TRBJ2-2; the match to TRBD2 covers 7 bases. The CDR3 spans 13 residues. CDR1 and CDR2 (germline): SGHTA, FQGNSA. V was clipped by 5 bases and J by 4 bases; unmatched bases: 1. CDR3 DNA: TGTGCCAGCAGCACGGGAGGCACCGGGGAGCTGTTTTTT. Translation gives CASSTGGTGELFF.

This clone was detected only once. The chain links TRBV18 to TRBJ2-1, with no clear D. From germline, CDR1 is KGHSH and CDR2 LQKENI. V gave up 4 bases and J gave up 2 bases, with 18 bases separating them. This CDR3 is 17 amino acids long. CDR3 protein: CASSQLHGRRTYNEQFF. CDR3 in DNA: TGTGCCAGCTCACAACTGCACGGAAGGAGAACCTACAATGAGCAGTTCTTC.

The rearrangement uses TRBV7-6 and TRBJ2-1, with TRBD1 identical over 9 bases. Germline-derived CDR1 and CDR2 are SGHVS and FNYEAQ. V lost 5 bases and J lost 8; bases outside the gene matches: 7. The CDR3 is made up of 14 amino acids. The CDR3 DNA is TGTGCCAGCAGCCTGGGACAGGGAACGCATGAGCAGTTCTTC. Translating gives CASSLGQGTHEQFF.

This sequence joins TRBV30 and TRBJ1-1; no clear D. V lost 3 bases to trimming and J lost 5 bases, with 16 bases between them. Germline V gene sequence: CDR1 GTSNPN, CDR2 SVGIG (reference sequence). The CDR3 runs 14 residues. The CDR3 reads CAWRDGFVYTEAFF. DNA of the CDR3: TGTGCCTGGAGAGACGGGTTCGTGTATACTGAAGCTTTCTTT.

The rearrangement uses TRBV4-1 and TRBJ2-3; D remains unclear. V shed 1 base and J shed 6 bases, with 8 bases lying between them. Per the germline V gene, CDR1 is MGHRA and CDR2 is YSYEKL. This CDR3 is built from 13 residues. CDR3 residues: CASSQVEADTQYF. The DNA for the CDR3 is TGCGCCAGCAGCCAAGTCGAGGCGGATACGCAGTATTTT.

The genes are TRBV10-3 and TRBJ2-7; D gene uncertain. The germline gives CDR1 ENHRY, CDR2 SYGVKD. The CDR3 totals 13 residues. Trimming removed 1 base from V and 3 bases from J, with 7 bases in between. Here the CDR3 reads CAISEFRVYEQYF. The CDR3 coding sequence is TGTGCCATCAGTGAGTTTAGGGTCTACGAGCAGTACTTC.